These T cell receptor beta chains were read from a single sample in a study of cytomegalovirus exposure and HLA in healthy donors. The assay was immunoSEQ multiplex PCR, and TCRdb's table has in-frame clones only and misses some. The sample contains 85,000 to 100,000 clones, around 67% of which appear only once. The specimen was PBMCs. The receptor set was obtained from a human donor in good health. CDR3s include the opening cysteine and the closing phenylalanine or tryptophan. The D gene is left open where the match is weak. Size values are once, few and many counts, or a class for expanded clones, and some rows have none.

cdr3_aa cdr3_nt d_call v_call clone_size j_call
CASSLYYPSSGQGATEAFF TGTGCCAGCAGCTTATACTATCCGAGCTCGGGACAGGGGGCGACTGAAGCTTTCTTT TRBD1 TRBV13 NA TRBJ1-1
CASSLNRGGTLNEQFF TGTGCCAGCAGCTTAAATCGCGGGGGGACTCTCAATGAGCAGTTCTTC TRBD2 TRBV7-3 once TRBJ2-1
CASSRGLADHEQYF TGTGCCAGCAGCCGGGGACTAGCGGACCACGAGCAGTACTTC TRBD2 TRBV7-2 NA TRBJ2-7
CASSQRVGTVTSYEQYF TGCGCCAGCAGCCAAAGGGTGGGGACAGTGACATCCTACGAGCAGTACTTC TRBD1 TRBV4-3 NA TRBJ2-7
CAIRRSGGSYEQYF TGTGCCATCAGGCGGAGCGGGGGCTCCTACGAGCAGTACTTC TRBD2 TRBV10-3 NA TRBJ2-7
CASSQRGLAGGNTGELFF TGCGCCAGCAGCCAACGGGGACTAGCGGGGGGTAACACCGGGGAGCTGTTTTTT TRBD2 TRBV4-3 NA TRBJ2-2
CASSPRRDRDYGYTF TGTGCCAGCAGCCCGCGCAGGGACAGGGACTATGGCTACACCTTC TRBD1 TRBV7-9 NA TRBJ1-2
CASTVTGELFF TGTGCCAGCACGGTCACCGGGGAGCTGTTTTTT NA TRBV2 NA TRBJ2-2
CASSPSKGGYTF TGTGCCAGTAGTCCTAGCAAGGGAGGCTACACCTTC NA TRBV19 NA TRBJ1-2
CAIRPTSGGHNEQFF TGTGCCATCAGACCCACTAGCGGGGGTCATAATGAGCAGTTCTTC TRBD2 TRBV10-3 NA TRBJ2-1
CASTPPLAGFPETQYF TGCGCCAGCACCCCACCCCTAGCGGGGTTTCCGGAGACCCAGTACTTC TRBD2 TRBV5-1 NA TRBJ2-5
CASSYLAGAYEQYF TGTGCCAGCAGCTACCTAGCGGGGGCCTACGAGCAGTACTTC TRBD2 TRBV7-9 NA TRBJ2-7
CASSRQGVDGYTF TGTGCCAGCAGTAGACAGGGGGTTGATGGCTACACCTTC TRBD1 TRBV27 NA TRBJ1-2
CAWSDPPTGKLFF TGTGCCTGGAGTGATCCCCCCACGGGAAAACTGTTTTTT NA TRBV30 NA TRBJ1-4
CASSLYNTDTQYF TGTGCCAGCAGCTTGTACAACACAGATACGCAGTATTTT NA TRBV5-6 once TRBJ2-3
CASSMQGGSGNQPQHF TGTGCCAGTAGTATGCAAGGGGGAAGCGGCAATCAGCCCCAGCATTTT NA TRBV19 NA TRBJ1-5
CASSQGQDTDTQYF TGTGCCAGCAGTCAAGGACAGGACACAGATACGCAGTATTTT TRBD1 TRBV6-5 once TRBJ2-3
CASSAPRTGGSGELFF TGTGCCAGTAGTGCCCCCCGGACAGGGGGCTCCGGGGAGCTGTTTTTT TRBD1 TRBV19 NA TRBJ2-2
CASSPQGQQTNTEAFF TGTGCCAGCTCACCGCAGGGGCAACAAACGAACACTGAAGCTTTCTTT NA TRBV18 NA TRBJ1-1
CASSYLLVQETQYF TGTGCCAGCAGTTACCTACTAGTTCAAGAGACCCAGTACTTC NA TRBV5-4 NA TRBJ2-5
CASSVRYHEQYF TGTGCCAGCAGCGTCAGGTACCACGAGCAGTACTTC NA TRBV7-7 NA TRBJ2-7
CASSSPSGGIREKLFF TGTGCCAGCAGCTCCCCCAGCGGGGGGATTCGTGAAAAACTGTTTTTT NA TRBV5-8 NA TRBJ1-4
CSVARQANTEAFF TGCAGCGTTGCAAGACAGGCGAACACTGAAGCTTTCTTT NA TRBV29-1 NA TRBJ1-1
CASSTVLDGELFF TGTGCCAGCAGTACAGTCTTAGACGGGGAGCTGTTTTTT NA TRBV6-1 NA TRBJ2-2
CASSFSSYEQYF TGTGCCAGCAGTTTCAGCTCCTACGAGCAGTACTTC NA TRBV2 NA TRBJ2-7
CASSSLSGSGGAYEQYF TGTGCCAGCAGCTCCCTGTCGGGTAGCGGGGGGGCCTACGAGCAGTACTTC TRBD2 TRBV7-2 NA TRBJ2-7
CASSLLGSNEQFF TGTGCCAGCAGCTTACTAGGGAGCAATGAGCAGTTCTTC NA TRBV7-3 few TRBJ2-1
CASSVGRGYGYTF TGTGCCAGCAGTGTGGGCAGGGGTTATGGCTACACCTTC NA TRBV2 NA TRBJ1-2
CASSLERGGGFNEQFF TGTGCCAGCAGCTTAGAAAGGGGAGGTGGGTTCAATGAGCAGTTCTTC NA TRBV7-9 NA TRBJ2-1
CASSWTGVGTEAFF TGTGCCAGCAGTTGGACAGGGGTCGGCACTGAAGCTTTCTTT TRBD1 TRBV6-6 few TRBJ1-1
CASSQDSDLAGNTIYF TGCGCCAGCAGCCAAGATTCAGATTTGGCTGGAAACACCATATATTTT NA TRBV4-1 NA TRBJ1-3
CSVEFPGNEKLFF TGCAGCGTTGAGTTCCCAGGGAATGAAAAACTGTTTTTT NA TRBV29-1 few TRBJ1-4
CASTLRGLISDGYTF TGTGCCAGCACCCTACGAGGGCTTATCTCCGATGGCTACACCTTC NA TRBV6-5 few TRBJ1-2
CATTPGLADATEYF TGTGCCACTACGCCGGGACTAGCGGACGCTACGGAGTACTTC TRBD2 TRBV6-5 NA TRBJ2-7
CASSHYHKPTSTDTQYF TGCGCCAGCAGTCACTATCATAAACCTACTAGCACAGATACGCAGTATTTT NA TRBV10-1 NA TRBJ2-3
CASSSPGTGRGYEQYF TGTGCCAGTAGTTCCCCCGGGACAGGGAGAGGCTACGAGCAGTACTTC TRBD1 TRBV19 once TRBJ2-7
CASSLGGQVYEQYF TGTGCCAGCAGCTTGGGGGGACAGGTCTACGAGCAGTACTTC TRBD1 TRBV5-6 NA TRBJ2-7
CATSPGLAGNKEQYF TGTGCCACCTCACCTGGGCTAGCGGGGAATAAAGAGCAGTACTTC TRBD2 TRBV13 NA TRBJ2-7
CASMAVYSNQPQHF TGTGCCAGCATGGCAGTATATAGCAATCAGCCCCAGCATTTT NA TRBV6-1 NA TRBJ1-5
CAISESSLAGGPREQYF TGTGCCATCAGTGAGTCGAGTCTAGCGGGGGGGCCCCGCGAGCAGTACTTC TRBD2 TRBV10-3 few TRBJ2-7
CASSLDGGTDTQYF TGTGCCAGCAGCTTGGACGGGGGCACAGATACGCAGTATTTT NA TRBV5-6 NA TRBJ2-3
CASSLWGGESYNEQFF TGTGCCAGCAGCTTGTGGGGGGGAGAGTCCTACAATGAGCAGTTCTTC TRBD2 TRBV5-4 NA TRBJ2-1
CASSLEPSGETQYF TGTGCCAGCAGCTTAGAGCCTAGCGGGGAGACCCAGTACTTC TRBD2 TRBV7-2 few TRBJ2-5
CASSQGTGKNIQYF TGCGCCAGCAGCCAGGGGACAGGAAAAAACATTCAGTACTTC TRBD1 TRBV10-1 NA TRBJ2-4
CASSRSGNSPLHF TGTGCCAGTAGTAGGTCTGGCAATTCACCCCTCCACTTT NA TRBV19 NA TRBJ1-6
CASGSTDRGGYEQYF TGTGCTAGTGGTTCTACCGACAGGGGGGGATACGAGCAGTACTTC TRBD1 TRBV12-5 NA TRBJ2-7
CAWSYASGGADTQYF TGTGCCTGGAGTTATGCTAGCGGGGGGGCAGATACGCAGTATTTT TRBD2 TRBV30 few TRBJ2-3
CASSYGLPGAGQPQHF TGTGCCAGCAGTTACGGTCTTCCAGGGGCCGGTCAGCCCCAGCATTTT NA TRBV6-5 NA TRBJ1-5
CASRGDSSYNEQFF TGTGCCAGCAGAGGGGACAGCTCCTACAATGAGCAGTTCTTC TRBD1 TRBV2 few TRBJ2-1
CASSNQGNYGYTF TGTGCCAGCAGCAACCAGGGTAACTATGGCTACACCTTC NA TRBV9 few TRBJ1-2
CSVETGSDEQYF TGCAGCGTGGAGACAGGGTCCGACGAGCAGTACTTC TRBD1 TRBV29-1 NA TRBJ2-7
CAIPAGRTGGTDTQYF TGTGCCATCCCAGCCGGTAGGACAGGGGGCACAGATACGCAGTATTTT TRBD1 TRBV7-9 few TRBJ2-3
CASSVQGGWYGYTF TGTGCCAGCAGTGTTCAAGGAGGGTGGTATGGCTACACCTTC NA TRBV2 NA TRBJ1-2
CATSTRGNTEAFF TGTGCCACCTCGACCCGGGGGAACACTGAAGCTTTCTTT NA TRBV11-2 NA TRBJ1-1
CASSQASSGGYNEQFF TGCGCCAGCAGCCAAGCCTCTAGCGGGGGCTACAATGAGCAGTTCTTC TRBD2 TRBV4-3 NA TRBJ2-1
CAWSVLNEKLFF TGTGCCTGGAGTGTCTTGAATGAAAAACTGTTTTTT NA TRBV30 few TRBJ1-4
CATSSRTGESGYTF TGTGCCACTTCAAGCAGGACAGGGGAGAGTGGCTACACCTTC TRBD1 TRBV6-5 NA TRBJ1-2